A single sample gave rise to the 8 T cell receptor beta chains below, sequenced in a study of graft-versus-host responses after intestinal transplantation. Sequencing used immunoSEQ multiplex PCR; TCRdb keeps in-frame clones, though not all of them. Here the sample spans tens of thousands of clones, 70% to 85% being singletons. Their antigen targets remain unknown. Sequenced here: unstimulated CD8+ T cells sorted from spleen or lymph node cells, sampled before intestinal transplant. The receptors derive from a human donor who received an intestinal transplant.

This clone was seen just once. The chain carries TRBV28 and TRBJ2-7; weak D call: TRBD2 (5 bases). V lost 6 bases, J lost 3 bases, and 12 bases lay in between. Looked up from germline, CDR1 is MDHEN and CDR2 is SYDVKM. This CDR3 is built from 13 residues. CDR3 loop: CASRDSGDYEQYF. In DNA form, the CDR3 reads TGTGCCAGCAGGGACTCCGGGGACTACGAGCAGTACTTC.

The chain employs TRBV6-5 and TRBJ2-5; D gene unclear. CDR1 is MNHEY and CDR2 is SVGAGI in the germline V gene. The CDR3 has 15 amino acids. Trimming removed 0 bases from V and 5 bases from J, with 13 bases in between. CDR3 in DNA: TGTGCCAGCAGTTACTCGAGTGCCCCCCGGGAGACCCAGTACTTC. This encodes CASSYSSAPRETQYF.

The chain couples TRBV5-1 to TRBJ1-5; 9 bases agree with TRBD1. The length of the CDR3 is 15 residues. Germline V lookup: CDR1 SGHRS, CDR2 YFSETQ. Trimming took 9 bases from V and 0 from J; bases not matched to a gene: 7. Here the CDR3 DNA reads TGCGCCAACAGAAAACAGGGGGCTAGCAATCAGCCCCAGCATTTT. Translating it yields CANRKQGASNQPQHF.

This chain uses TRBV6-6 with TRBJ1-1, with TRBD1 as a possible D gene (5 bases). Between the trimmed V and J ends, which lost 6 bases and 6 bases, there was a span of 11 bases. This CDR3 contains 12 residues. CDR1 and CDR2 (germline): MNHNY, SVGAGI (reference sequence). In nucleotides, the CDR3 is TGTGCCAGCAGCCCAGGGTTCCCTGAAGCTTTCTTT. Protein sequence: CASSPGFPEAFF.

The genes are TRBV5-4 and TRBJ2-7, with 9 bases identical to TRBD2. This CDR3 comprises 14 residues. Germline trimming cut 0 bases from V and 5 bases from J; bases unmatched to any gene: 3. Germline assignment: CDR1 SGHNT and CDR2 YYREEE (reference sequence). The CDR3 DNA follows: TGTGCCAGCAGCTTGGGAGCGGGGGGTAACGAGCAGTACTTC. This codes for CASSLGAGGNEQYF.

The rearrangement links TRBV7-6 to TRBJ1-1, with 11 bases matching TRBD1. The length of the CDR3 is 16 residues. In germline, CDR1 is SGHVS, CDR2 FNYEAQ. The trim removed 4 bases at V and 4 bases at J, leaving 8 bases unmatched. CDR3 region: CASSSLGQGASTEAFF. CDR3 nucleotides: TGTGCCAGCAGCTCCCTAGGACAGGGGGCGTCCACTGAAGCTTTCTTT.

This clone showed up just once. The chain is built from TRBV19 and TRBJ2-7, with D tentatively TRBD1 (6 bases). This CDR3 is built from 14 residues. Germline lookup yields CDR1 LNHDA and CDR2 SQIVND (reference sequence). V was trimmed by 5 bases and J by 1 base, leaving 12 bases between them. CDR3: CASSPRDISYEQYF. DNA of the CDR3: TGTGCCAGTAGTCCCCGGGACATATCCTACGAGCAGTACTTC.

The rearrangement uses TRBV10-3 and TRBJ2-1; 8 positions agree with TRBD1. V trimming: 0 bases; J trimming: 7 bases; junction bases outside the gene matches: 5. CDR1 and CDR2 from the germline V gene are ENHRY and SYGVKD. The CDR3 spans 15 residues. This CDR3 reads CAISESGYRGNEQFF. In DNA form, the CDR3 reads TGTGCCATCAGTGAGTCCGGCTACAGGGGGAATGAGCAGTTCTTC.